This T cell receptor beta chain was documented in a study of T cells after somatic rescue of genetic block. Clones were read by immunoSEQ multiplex PCR, and TCRdb kept only the in-frame ones, dropping some. The sample consists of tens of thousands of clones, roughly 90% of them appearing once. Germline V gives CDR1 SGHRS, CDR2 YFSETQ. Deletions cut 4 bases from V and 7 bases from J, with 17 bases between. This CDR3 contains 14 residues. The chain has TRBV5-1 and TRBJ1-1; D may be TRBD1 (5 bases). The TCR sequence derives from a man aged 35 to 55. Sequenced sample: peripheral blood mononuclear cells (PBMCs). This CDR3 is CASSPQTDKGEAFF. CDR3 DNA: TGCGCCAGCAGCCCCCAGACAGACAAGGGTGAAGCTTTCTTT.